The entry below gives a single T cell receptor (beta chain) sequence along with its context. Its antigen remains unknown. Alongside a J-beta primer mix, a sample-barcoded 5' primer served in a second PCR lasting about 7 to 11 cycles. TCRdb ran MiXCR on the 5' RACE reads and lists one entry per CDR3 protein. The repertoire holds approximately 830,000 distinct CDR3 sequences, about 59% seen once, with about a quarter in the top ten. RNA extraction gave at least 5.5 micrograms of total RNA per sample. These data come from a study of blood T cells in healthy people across ages. Whole-study results and caveats: Higher diversity, along with more naive CD4+ cells, distinguished long-lived donors from aged donors.

With V trimmed by 2 bases and J by 13 bases, 11 bases remained unmatched. This CDR3 is 14 amino acids long. Germline CDR1 and CDR2: SGHTA and FQGNSA. The sample consisted of blood. V gene TRBV7-2 combines with J gene TRBJ1-1; 9 nucleotides align to TRBD1. This receptor was taken from a man aged 25 to 40 in good health. CDR3 in amino acids: CASSLHPGQGVVFF. Here the CDR3 DNA reads TGTGCCAGCAGCTTACACCCGGGACAGGGAGTTGTTTTCTTT.